Listed here are 14 T cell receptor beta chains from one sample, sequenced in a study of metastatic and nonmetastatic thyroid tumors. Ahead of thyroid surgery, no patient had received treatment of any kind. TCRdb re-called the PCR reads with MiXCR. The sample includes 30,000 to 40,000 clones, approximately 20% of them seen just once. The sample consisted of blood. These receptor sequences come from a female donor with papillary thyroid cancer or a benign thyroid nodule (not recorded which). Some clones in this sample may be carry-over from other donors' samples.

This clone appeared a few times. V gene TRBV5-4 combines with J gene TRBJ1-1; 7 bases are shared with TRBD1. V was clipped by 0 bases and J by 5 bases; unmatched bases: 4. Germline CDR1 SGHNT, CDR2 YYREEE (reference sequence). This CDR3 has 14 amino acids. Written as DNA, the CDR3 is TGTGCCAGCAGCTTGGGACAGGGTGGGACTGAAGCTTTCTTT. Its translation is CASSLGQGGTEAFF.

This clone was counted many times. J is TRBJ2-5 and V is TRBV15; D is possibly TRBD2 (6 bases). V was trimmed by 4 bases and J by 4 bases, leaving 13 bases between them. Germline CDR1 LNHNV, CDR2 YYDKDF (reference sequence). The CDR3 covers 14 residues. In DNA, the CDR3 is TGTGCCACCAGCAAGCAGGGAGGTGGAGAGACCCAGTACTTC. Residues: CATSKQGGGETQYF.

The chain couples TRBV5-4 to TRBJ1-2; the D gene is possibly TRBD1 (5 bases). This CDR3 spans 20 amino acids. Trimming pared 1 base from V and 7 bases from J, leaving 32 bases between. CDR1 and CDR2 (germline): SGHNT, YYREEE (reference sequence). DNA for the CDR3: TGTGCCAGCAGCTTGCAGTGGGGGATCCAGGCTGTCGCTATTAGAGGTGGCTACACCTTC. Protein: CASSLQWGIQAVAIRGGYTF.

This clone appeared many times. The V call is TRBV9, the J call TRBJ2-1; the D is unclear. Looked up from germline, CDR1 is SGDLS and CDR2 is YYNGEE. CDR3 length equals 16 residues. The V gene lost 4 bases and the J gene lost 3 bases, with 17 bases spanning the gap. The CDR3 protein is CASSPSEASFYNEQFF. The CDR3 nucleotides read TGTGCCAGCAGCCCAAGTGAAGCATCCTTCTACAATGAGCAGTTCTTC. Supplemented by reference TRBV9 and TRBJ2-1, the full variable domain reads DSGVTQTPKHLITATGQRVTLRCSPRSGDLSVYWYQQSLDQGLQFLIQYYNGEERAKGNILERFSAQQFPDLHSELNLSSLELGDSALYFCASSPSEASFYNEQFFGPGTRLTVL.

This clone was counted ten times or more. The same CDR3 is also encoded by other DNA sequences in this sample. The rearrangement joins TRBV14 to TRBJ2-1; 15 bases align to TRBD2. Germline V CDR1 and CDR2: SGHDN, FVKESK. V gave up 1 base and J gave up 11 bases; unmatched junction bases: 6. This CDR3 comprises 16 residues. In nucleotides, the CDR3 is TGTGCCAGCAGCCAAGGGACTAGCGGGAGGGACCCCCAGCAGTTCTTC. Translated, it gives CASSQGTSGRDPQQFF.

The V gene is TRBV6-1, the J gene TRBJ2-5, with D possibly being TRBD2 (6 bases). V was shortened by 6 bases and J by 4 bases, with 12 bases between the two germline ends. Germline lookup yields CDR1 MNHNS and CDR2 SASEGT. The CDR3 is 13 residues long. In DNA form, the CDR3 reads TGTGCCAGCAGGGGAGGATCCATAGAGACCCAGTACTTC. Translated: CASRGGSIETQYF.

This clone was picked up many times. V is TRBV7-8 and J is TRBJ1-2; the D gene is possibly TRBD1 (6 bases). With 6 bases removed from V and 4 bases from J, the gap between germline ends came to 12 bases. The CDR3 is 13 residues long. From germline, CDR1 is SGHVS and CDR2 FQNEAQ. The CDR3 DNA is TGTGCCAGCAGTCAGGGACACACCTATGGCTACACCTTC. This sequence encodes CASSQGHTYGYTF.

The CDR3 DNA reads as TGCAGTGCTAGAGATTACGCAACTAGCGGGGGGGTCAGGAACACCGGGGAGCTGTTTTTT. Protein sequence: CSARDYATSGGVRNTGELFF. The genes are TRBV20-1 and TRBJ2-2; 13 bases align to TRBD2. Trimming took 0 bases from V and 1 from J; bases not matched to a gene: 11. CDR3 length: 20 residues. CDR1 and CDR2 (germline): DFQATT, SNEGSKA (reference sequence).

In its sample, this clone was seen many times. The chain recombines TRBV2 with TRBJ2-7; D gene unclear. The V and J ends lost 1 base and 9 bases respectively, with 22 bases between them. Germline-derived CDR1 and CDR2 are SNHLY and FYNNEI. This CDR3 is 16 amino acids long. Written as DNA, the CDR3 is TGTGCCAGCAGTGAAGAGGGTAAGCCCCTCGGCTTCGTGCAGTACTTC. This sequence encodes CASSEEGKPLGFVQYF.

For this clone: A read error may be the cause here, since a much bigger clone is one base away. The CDR3 region has the DNA TGCAGCTCCGGTGGGGGGTCATCCTACGAGCAGTACTTC. It yields the protein CSSGGGSSYEQYF. This chain connects TRBV29-1 to TRBJ2-7; a possible D gene is TRBD2 (6 bases). Trimming removed 8 bases from V and 1 base from J, with 15 bases in between. The CDR3 extends over 13 amino acids. Germline V gene data show CDR1 as SQVTM and CDR2 as ANQGSEA.

This clone was seen a few times. V gene TRBV12-3 or TRBV12-4 combines with J gene TRBJ2-7; possible D gene TRBD1, 6 bases. The CDR3 contains 14 residues. V dropped 6 bases and J dropped 1 base, with 13 bases sitting between them. CDR3 DNA sequence: TGTGCCAGCAGCCCCTACAGGGAGTCCTACGAGCAGTACTTC. Translating it yields CASSPYRESYEQYF.

Ten or more counts support this clone. The gene calls are TRBV28 and TRBJ2-7; the D is unclear. The germline gives CDR1 MDHEN, CDR2 SYDVKM. Trimming removed 3 bases at V and 0 bases at J, with 9 bases between. The CDR3 has 14 residues. Here the CDR3 DNA reads TGTGCCAGCAGTTTGGCAGCTTACTCCTACGAGCAGTACTTC. Protein: CASSLAAYSYEQYF.

This chain uses TRBV5-1 with TRBJ2-7; 8 bases map to TRBD1. The CDR3 is 14 amino acids. With 4 bases clipped from V and 6 bases from J, the junction kept 9 bases outside the gene matches. Per the germline V gene, CDR1 is SGHRS and CDR2 is YFSETQ. CDR3: CASSPKGQVVEQYF. The CDR3, as DNA: TGCGCCAGCAGCCCAAAGGGACAGGTGGTCGAGCAGTACTTC.

This clone was picked up a small number of times. This sequence may be a read error, since a much larger clone differs from it by one base. The chain employs TRBV3-1 and TRBJ1-2; TRBD1 matches at 7 bases. J was trimmed by 4 bases and V by 3 bases; bases with no gene match: 5. Germline loops: CDR1 LGHDT, CDR2 YNNKEL (reference sequence). This CDR3 has 14 amino acids. CDR3 amino acids: CASSHTQGCYGYTF. The DNA of the CDR3 is TGTGCCAGCAGCCATACACAGGGGTGCTATGGCTACACCTTC.